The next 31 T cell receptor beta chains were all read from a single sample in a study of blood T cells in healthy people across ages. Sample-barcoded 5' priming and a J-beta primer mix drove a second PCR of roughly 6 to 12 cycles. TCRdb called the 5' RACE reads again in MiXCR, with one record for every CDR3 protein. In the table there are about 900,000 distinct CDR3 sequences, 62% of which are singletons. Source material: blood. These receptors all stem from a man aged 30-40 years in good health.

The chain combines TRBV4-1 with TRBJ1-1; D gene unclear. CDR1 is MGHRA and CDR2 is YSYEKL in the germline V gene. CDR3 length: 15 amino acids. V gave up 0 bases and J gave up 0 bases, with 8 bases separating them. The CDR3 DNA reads TGCGCCAGCAGCCAAGATCTCCCGTTGAACACTGAAGCTTTCTTT. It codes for CASSQDLPLNTEAFF.

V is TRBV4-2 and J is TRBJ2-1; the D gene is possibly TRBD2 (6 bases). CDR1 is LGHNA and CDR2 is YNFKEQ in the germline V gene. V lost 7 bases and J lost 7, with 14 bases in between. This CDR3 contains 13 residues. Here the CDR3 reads CASMTGLRNEQFF. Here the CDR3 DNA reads TGTGCCAGCATGACGGGACTTAGAAATGAGCAGTTCTTC.

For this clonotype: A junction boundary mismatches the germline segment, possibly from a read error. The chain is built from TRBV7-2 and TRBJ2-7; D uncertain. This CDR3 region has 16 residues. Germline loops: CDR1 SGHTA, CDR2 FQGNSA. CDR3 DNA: TGTGCCAGTAGCTTGGATCCGGGCGGCGATTTCTACGAGCAGTACTTC. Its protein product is CASSLDPGGDFYEQYF.

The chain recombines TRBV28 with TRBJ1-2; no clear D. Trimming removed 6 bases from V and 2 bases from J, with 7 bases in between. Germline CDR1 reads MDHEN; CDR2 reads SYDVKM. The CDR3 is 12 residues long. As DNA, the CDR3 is TGTGCCAGCAGGTCAGCAAACTATGGCTACACCTTC. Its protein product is CASRSANYGYTF.

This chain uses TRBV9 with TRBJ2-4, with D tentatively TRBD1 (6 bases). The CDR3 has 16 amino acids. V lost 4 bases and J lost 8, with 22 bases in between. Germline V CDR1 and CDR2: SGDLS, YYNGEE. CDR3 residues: CASSIGQSPVLDIQYF. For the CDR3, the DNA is TGTGCCAGCAGCATAGGACAGTCACCCGTCCTTGACATTCAGTACTTC.

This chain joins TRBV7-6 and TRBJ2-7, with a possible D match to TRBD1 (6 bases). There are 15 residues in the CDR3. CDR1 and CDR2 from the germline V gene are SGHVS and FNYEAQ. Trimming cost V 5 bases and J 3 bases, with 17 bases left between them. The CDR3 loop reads CASSPVGGNNYEQYF. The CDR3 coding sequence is TGTGCCAGCAGCCCAGTAGGGGGAAATAACTACGAGCAGTACTTC.

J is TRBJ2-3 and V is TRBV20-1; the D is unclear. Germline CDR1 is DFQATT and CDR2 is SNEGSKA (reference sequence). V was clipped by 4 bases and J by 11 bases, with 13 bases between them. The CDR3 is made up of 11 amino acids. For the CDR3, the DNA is TGCAGTGCTATGGTAGGAGAGATGCAGTATTTT. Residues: CSAMVGEMQYF.

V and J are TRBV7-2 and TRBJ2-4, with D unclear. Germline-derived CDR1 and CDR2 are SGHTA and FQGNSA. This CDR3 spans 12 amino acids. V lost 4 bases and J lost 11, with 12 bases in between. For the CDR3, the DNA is TGTGCCAGCAGCTCGCAGCCTGGAGTTCAGTACTTC. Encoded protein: CASSSQPGVQYF. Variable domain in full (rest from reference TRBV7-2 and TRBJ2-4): GAGVSQSPSNKVTEKGKDVELRCDPISGHTALYWYRQSLGQGLEFLIYFQGNSAPDKSGLPSDRFSAERTGGSVSTLTIQRTQQEDSAVYLCASSSQPGVQYFGAGTRLSVL.

The CDR3 DNA reads as TGTGCCAGCAGTCCAACGAGGGGGAGCACTGAAGCTTTCTTT. Residues: CASSPTRGSTEAFF. The chain has TRBV12-3 or TRBV12-4 and TRBJ1-1; D perhaps matches TRBD1 (6 bases). The germline V and J ends were trimmed by 5 bases and 4 bases, with 14 bases remaining between them. The CDR3 is made up of 14 amino acids.

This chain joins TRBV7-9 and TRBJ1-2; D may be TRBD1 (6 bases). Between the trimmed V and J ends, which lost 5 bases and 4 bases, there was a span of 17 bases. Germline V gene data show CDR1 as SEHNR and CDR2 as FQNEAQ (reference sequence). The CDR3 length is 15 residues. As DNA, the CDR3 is TGTGCCAGCAGCCCGGGAAACAGGGACACCTATGGCTACACCTTC. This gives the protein CASSPGNRDTYGYTF.

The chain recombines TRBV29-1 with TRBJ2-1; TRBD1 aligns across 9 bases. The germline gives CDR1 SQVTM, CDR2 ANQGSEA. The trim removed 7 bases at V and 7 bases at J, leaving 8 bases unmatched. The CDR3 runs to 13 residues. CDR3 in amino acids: CSASQGAGNEQFF. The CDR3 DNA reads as TGCAGCGCATCACAGGGGGCGGGGAATGAGCAGTTCTTC.

The CDR3 protein is CASSYPDRAKNIQYF. CDR3 nucleotide sequence: TGTGCCAGCAGTTACCCGGACAGGGCCAAAAACATTCAGTACTTC. The V call is TRBV6-2 or TRBV6-3, the J call TRBJ2-4, with 7 positions matching TRBD1. V trimming: 2 bases; J trimming: 1 base; junction bases outside the gene matches: 2. The germline gives CDR1 MNHEY, CDR2 SVGEGT. This CDR3 is 15 amino acids long.

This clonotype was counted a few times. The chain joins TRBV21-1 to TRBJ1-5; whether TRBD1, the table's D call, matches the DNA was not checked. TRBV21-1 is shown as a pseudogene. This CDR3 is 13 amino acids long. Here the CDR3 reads CASSTGYNQPQHF. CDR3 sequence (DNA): TGTGCCAGCAGTACAGGGTACAATCAGCCCCAGCATTTT.

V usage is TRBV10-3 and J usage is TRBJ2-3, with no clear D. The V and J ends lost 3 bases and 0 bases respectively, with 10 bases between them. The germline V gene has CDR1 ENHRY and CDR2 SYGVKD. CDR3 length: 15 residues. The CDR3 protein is CAISEWTISTDTQYF. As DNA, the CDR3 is TGTGCCATCAGTGAATGGACCATCAGCACAGATACGCAGTATTTT.

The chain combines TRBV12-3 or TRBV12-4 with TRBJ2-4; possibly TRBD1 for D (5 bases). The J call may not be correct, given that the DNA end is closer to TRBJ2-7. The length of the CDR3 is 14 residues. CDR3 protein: CASSLGRVYYEQYF. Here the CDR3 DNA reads TGTGCCAGCAGTTTGGGCAGGGTCTATTACGAGCAGTACTTC.

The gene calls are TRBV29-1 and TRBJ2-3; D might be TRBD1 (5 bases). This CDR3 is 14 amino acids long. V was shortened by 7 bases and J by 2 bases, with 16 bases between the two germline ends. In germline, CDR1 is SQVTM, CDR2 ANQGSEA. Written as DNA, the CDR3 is TGCAGCGGACGCCAGGGCTACCTCACAGATACGCAGTATTTT. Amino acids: CSGRQGYLTDTQYF.

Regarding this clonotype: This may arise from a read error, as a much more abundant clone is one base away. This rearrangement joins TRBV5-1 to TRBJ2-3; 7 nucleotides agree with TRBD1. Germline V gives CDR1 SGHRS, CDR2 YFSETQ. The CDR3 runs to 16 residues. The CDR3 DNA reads TGCGCCAGCAGACCTAAACCGGGACAGAGCACAGATGCGCAGTATTTT. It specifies CASRPKPGQSTDAQYF.

The CDR3 reads CASSLTLLRDNTGELFF. The DNA for the CDR3 is TGCGCCAGCAGCTTGACCCTCCTAAGGGACAACACCGGGGAGCTGTTTTTT. This chain joins TRBV5-1 and TRBJ2-2, with D possibly being TRBD1 or TRBD2 (5 bases each). From germline, CDR1 is SGHRS and CDR2 YFSETQ. This CDR3 contains 17 residues. V lost 1 base to trimming and J lost 2 bases, with 15 bases between them.

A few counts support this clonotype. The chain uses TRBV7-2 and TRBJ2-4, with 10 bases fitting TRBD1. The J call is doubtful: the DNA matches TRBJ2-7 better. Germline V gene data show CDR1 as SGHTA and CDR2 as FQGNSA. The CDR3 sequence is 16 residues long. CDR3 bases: TGTGCCAGCAGTCGCTACACCGGGACAGGGGTCGGCGAGCAGTACTTC. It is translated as CASSRYTGTGVGEQYF.

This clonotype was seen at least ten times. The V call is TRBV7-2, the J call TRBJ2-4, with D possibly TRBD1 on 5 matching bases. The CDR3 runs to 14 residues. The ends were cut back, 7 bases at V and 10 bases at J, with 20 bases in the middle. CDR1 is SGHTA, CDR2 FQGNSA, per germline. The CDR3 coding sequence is TGTGCCAGCACCCTACTGCAGGGTAAAGGGATTCAGTACTTC. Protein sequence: CASTLLQGKGIQYF.

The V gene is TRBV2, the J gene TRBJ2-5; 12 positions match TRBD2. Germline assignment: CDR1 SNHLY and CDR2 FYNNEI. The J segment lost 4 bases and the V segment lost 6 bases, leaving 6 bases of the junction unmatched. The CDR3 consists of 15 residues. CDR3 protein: CASRGTSGGIETQYF. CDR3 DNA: TGTGCCAGCAGAGGAACTAGCGGGGGGATAGAGACCCAGTACTTC.

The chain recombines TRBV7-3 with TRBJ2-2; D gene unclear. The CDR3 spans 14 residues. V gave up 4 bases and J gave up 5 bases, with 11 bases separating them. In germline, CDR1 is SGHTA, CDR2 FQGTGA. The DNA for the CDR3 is TGTGCCAGCAGCTACGGCGATAAGACCGGGGAGCTGTTTTTT. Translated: CASSYGDKTGELFF.

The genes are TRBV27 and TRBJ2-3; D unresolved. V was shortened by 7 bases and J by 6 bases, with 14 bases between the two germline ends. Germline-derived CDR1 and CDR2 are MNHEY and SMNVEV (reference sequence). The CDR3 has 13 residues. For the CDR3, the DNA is TGTGCCAGCAAGAACCGCCTTCTTGATACGCAGTATTTT. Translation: CASKNRLLDTQYF.

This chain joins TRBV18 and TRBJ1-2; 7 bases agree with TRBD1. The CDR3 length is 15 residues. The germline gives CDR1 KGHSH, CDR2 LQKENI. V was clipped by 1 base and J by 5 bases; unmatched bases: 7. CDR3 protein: CASSPQFDRDYGYTF. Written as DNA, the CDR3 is TGTGCCAGCTCACCACAGTTTGACAGGGATTATGGCTACACCTTC.

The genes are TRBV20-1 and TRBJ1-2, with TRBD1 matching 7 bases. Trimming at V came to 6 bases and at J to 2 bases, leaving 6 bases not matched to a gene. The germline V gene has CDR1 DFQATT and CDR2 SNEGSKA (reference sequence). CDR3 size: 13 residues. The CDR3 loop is CSALETGNYGYTF. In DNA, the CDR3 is TGCAGTGCCCTAGAGACAGGGAACTATGGCTACACCTTC.

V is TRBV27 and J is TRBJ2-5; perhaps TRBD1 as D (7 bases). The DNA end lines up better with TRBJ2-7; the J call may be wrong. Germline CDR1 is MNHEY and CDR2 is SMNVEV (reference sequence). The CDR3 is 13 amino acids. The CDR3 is CASRPTGRYEQYF. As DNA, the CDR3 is TGTGCCAGCAGGCCGACAGGGAGGTACGAGCAGTACTTC.

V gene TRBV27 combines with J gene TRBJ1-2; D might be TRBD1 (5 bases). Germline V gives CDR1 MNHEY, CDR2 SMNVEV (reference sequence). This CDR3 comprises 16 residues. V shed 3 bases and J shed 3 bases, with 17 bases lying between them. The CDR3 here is CASSFHGSEGHYGYTF. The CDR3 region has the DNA TGTGCCAGCAGTTTTCACGGATCGGAGGGGCACTATGGCTACACCTTC.

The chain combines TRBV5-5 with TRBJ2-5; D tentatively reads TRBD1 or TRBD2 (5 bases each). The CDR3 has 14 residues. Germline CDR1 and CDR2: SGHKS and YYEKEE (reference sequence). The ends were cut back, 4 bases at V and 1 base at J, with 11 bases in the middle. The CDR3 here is CASSQADIQETQYF. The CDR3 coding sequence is TGTGCCAGCAGCCAAGCGGACATCCAAGAGACCCAGTACTTC.

The chain's CDR3 is CASRYRAGGPGHTQYF. CDR3 coding DNA: TGTGCCAGCAGGTATAGGGCGGGGGGCCCCGGACATACGCAGTATTTT. The chain carries TRBV7-2 and TRBJ2-3; 8 nucleotides agree with TRBD2. The CDR3 contains 16 residues. Trimming cost V 6 bases and J 7 bases; bases outside gene matches: 15. Germline CDR1 and CDR2: SGHTA and FQGNSA.

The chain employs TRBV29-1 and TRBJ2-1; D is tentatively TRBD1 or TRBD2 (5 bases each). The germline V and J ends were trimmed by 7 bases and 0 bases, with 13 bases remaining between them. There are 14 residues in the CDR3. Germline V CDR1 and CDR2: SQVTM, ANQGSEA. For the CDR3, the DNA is TGCAGCGGAGGGACCGACAGCTCCTACAATGAGCAGTTCTTC. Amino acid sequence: CSGGTDSSYNEQFF.

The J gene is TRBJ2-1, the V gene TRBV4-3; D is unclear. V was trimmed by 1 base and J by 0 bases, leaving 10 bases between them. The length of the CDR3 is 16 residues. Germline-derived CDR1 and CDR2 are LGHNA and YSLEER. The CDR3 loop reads CASSQGRTSSYNEQFF. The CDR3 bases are TGCGCCAGCAGCCAAGGGCGGACCAGCTCCTACAATGAGCAGTTCTTC.